Listed below are T cell receptor beta chains from one sample, sequenced in a study of shared clonotypes between healthy human individuals. TCRdb keeps only in-frame clones here, not all; method: immunoSEQ multiplex PCR. Of hundreds of thousands of clones listed, 96% are singletons. The sample taken for sequencing was naive CD8+ T cells sorted from blood. Receptor source: a woman younger than 45 in good health. Both conserved end residues are part of each CDR3. A D gene is named only where the DNA matches it firmly. Some rows have no size entry. The others give once, few or many, or a class for an expanded clone.

clone size	V gene	D gene	J gene	CDR3 protein	CDR3 DNA
once	TRBV19	TRBD2	TRBJ2-1	CASSIAVLASDNEQFF	TGTGCCAGTAGTATAGCCGTACTAGCGAGTGACAATGAGCAGTTCTTC
-	TRBV19	-	TRBJ2-1	CASSIELPGPTGHEQFF	TGTGCCAGTAGTATAGAGCTACCGGGACCCACAGGCCATGAGCAGTTCTTC
-	TRBV27	TRBD1	TRBJ1-2	CASTSTGTGGFGYTF	TGTGCCAGCACCTCAACCGGGACAGGGGGCTTTGGCTACACCTTC
-	TRBV6-5	-	TRBJ2-7	CASSYSVTLPTYEQYF	TGTGCCAGCAGTTACTCCGTAACCTTACCCACCTACGAGCAGTACTTC
-	TRBV30	-	TRBJ2-2	CAWSGGKSRERTTGELFF	TGTGCCTGGAGTGGAGGTAAGTCCAGGGAGCGAACCACCGGGGAGCTGTTTTTT
-	TRBV27	TRBD2	TRBJ2-2	CASSPGGASGELFF	TGTGCCAGCAGCCCGGGGGGGGCTTCCGGGGAGCTGTTTTTT
-	TRBV7-8	TRBD2	TRBJ2-7	CASSLGLAGVWYEQYF	TGTGCCAGCAGCTTAGGGCTAGCGGGAGTATGGTACGAGCAGTACTTC
-	TRBV30	TRBD1	TRBJ2-2	CAWSGTGTNTGELFF	TGTGCCTGGAGTGGGACAGGTACGAACACCGGGGAGCTGTTTTTT
-	TRBV1	-	TRBJ2-2	CTSSQDQGVKAGELFF	TGCACCAGCAGCCAAGATCAGGGTGTTAAGGCCGGGGAGCTGTTTTTT
-	TRBV27	TRBD2	TRBJ2-7	CASSGGLASSYEQYF	TGTGCCAGCAGCGGTGGACTAGCAAGCTCCTACGAGCAGTACTTC
-	TRBV5-5	-	TRBJ1-1	CASSPRFSRGTEAFF	TGTGCCAGCAGCCCCCGGTTCAGCCGGGGGACTGAAGCTTTCTTT
-	TRBV10-3	-	TRBJ2-1	CAIQGSSYNEQFF	TGTGCCATCCAGGGGAGCTCCTACAATGAGCAGTTCTTC
-	TRBV29-1	TRBD1	TRBJ1-2	CSAGTGGGGYTF	TGCAGCGCTGGGACAGGGGGCGGTGGCTACACCTTC
-	TRBV7-8	TRBD2	TRBJ2-1	CASSARLAGGPSSYNEQFF	TGTGCCAGCAGCGCCAGACTAGCGGGAGGTCCAAGCTCCTACAATGAGCAGTTCTTC
-	TRBV4-2	-	TRBJ2-7	CASSQDRATSYEQYF	TGTGCCAGCAGCCAAGATCGGGCGACCTCCTACGAGCAGTACTTC
-	TRBV6-5	-	TRBJ2-7	CASSYGANEQYF	TGTGCCAGCAGTTACGGGGCGAACGAGCAGTACTTC
-	TRBV5-1	-	TRBJ2-2	CASSLSQTLRLNTGELFF	TGCGCCAGCAGCTTGTCGCAGACTTTACGTTTGAACACCGGGGAGCTGTTTTTT
-	TRBV19	TRBD1	TRBJ1-1	CASSIAPRDSMNTEAFF	TGTGCCAGTAGTATAGCCCCCCGGGACAGCATGAACACTGAAGCTTTCTTT
-	TRBV7-8	-	TRBJ1-5	CASSKGVLAQHF	TGTGCCAGCAGCAAAGGGGTGCTTGCCCAGCATTTT
-	TRBV27	-	TRBJ2-7	CASSLGPGTQTYEQYF	TGTGCCAGCAGTCTGGGGCCCGGGACTCAAACCTACGAGCAGTACTTC
-	TRBV7-9	-	TRBJ1-1	CASSYTTITEAFF	TGTGCCAGCAGCTACACGACGATTACTGAAGCTTTCTTT
-	TRBV7-9	-	TRBJ1-4	CASSTNRQAGTEKLFF	TGTGCCAGCAGCACCAACCGACAGGCCGGGACTGAAAAACTGTTTTTT
-	TRBV19	TRBD2	TRBJ2-1	CASSIGTSGDNEQFF	TGTGCCAGTAGTATAGGGACTAGCGGGGACAATGAGCAGTTCTTC
-	TRBV5-6	-	TRBJ2-1	CASSLVASRYNEQFF	TGTGCCAGCAGCTTGGTAGCTAGCCGATACAATGAGCAGTTCTTC
once	TRBV28	TRBD1	TRBJ2-7	CASSETGWYEQYF	TGTGCCAGCTCGGAGACAGGGTGGTACGAGCAGTACTTC
-	TRBV6-5	-	TRBJ1-5	CASGDPNQPQHF	TGTGCCAGCGGGGACCCAAATCAGCCCCAGCATTTT
-	TRBV7-2	-	TRBJ2-7	CASSFGTFYEQYF	TGTGCCAGCAGCTTCGGGACGTTCTACGAGCAGTACTTC
-	TRBV5-1	TRBD2	TRBJ2-7	CAGREPYEQYF	TGCGCCGGGCGGGAGCCCTACGAGCAGTACTTC
-	TRBV4-1	-	TRBJ2-7	CASSRGGTSYEQYF	TGCGCCAGCAGCCGGGGTGGGACCTCATACGAGCAGTACTTC
-	TRBV27	TRBD1	TRBJ2-2	CASSWDSYTGELFF	TGTGCCAGCAGTTGGGACAGCTACACCGGGGAGCTGTTTTTT
-	TRBV28	TRBD1	TRBJ2-7	CASSLTGDSYEQYF	TGTGCCAGCAGTTTAACAGGGGACTCCTACGAGCAGTACTTC
-	TRBV27	-	TRBJ2-3	CASSFTSPSSTDTQYF	TGTGCCAGCAGCTTCACTAGCCCCTCAAGCACAGATACGCAGTATTTT
-	TRBV27	-	TRBJ1-1	CASSLIVGNTEAFF	TGTGCCAGCAGTTTAATAGTCGGGAACACTGAAGCTTTCTTT
-	TRBV4-1	-	TRBJ2-2	CASSHWAPNTGELFF	TGCGCCAGCAGCCATTGGGCGCCTAACACCGGGGAGCTGTTTTTT
-	TRBV14	-	TRBJ1-1	CASSHVKGLRVTEAFF	TGTGCCAGCAGCCATGTAAAGGGGTTAAGGGTCACTGAAGCTTTCTTT
-	TRBV2	-	TRBJ2-7	CATPPTRLSSYEQYF	TGTGCCACCCCTCCCACCAGGCTAAGCTCCTACGAGCAGTACTTC
-	TRBV23-1	TRBD1	TRBJ2-7	CASSHMCTGGFYEQYF	TGCGCCAGCAGTCATATGTGTACAGGGGGCTTCTACGAGCAGTACTTC
-	TRBV21-1	-	TRBJ2-3	CASSKVRGLAGGADTQYF	TGTGCCAGCAGCAAAGTTAGAGGGCTAGCGGGAGGAGCAGATACGCAGTATTTT
-	TRBV4-1	-	TRBJ2-3	CASSQDAEGGPQYF	TGCGCCAGCAGCCAAGATGCGGAGGGGGGTCCGCAGTATTTT
-	TRBV28	-	TRBJ2-7	CASSLRYEQYF	TGTGCCAGCAGTTTAAGGTACGAGCAGTACTTC
-	TRBV6-1	TRBD1	TRBJ2-7	CASGPGQTYEQYF	TGTGCCAGCGGGCCGGGACAGACCTACGAGCAGTACTTC
once	TRBV27	TRBD1	TRBJ2-7	CASRTGGYEQYF	TGTGCCAGCAGGACAGGGGGGTACGAGCAGTACTTC
-	TRBV30	-	TRBJ2-7	CAWSDEPASYEQYF	TGTGCCTGGAGTGACGAACCCGCCTCCTACGAGCAGTACTTC
-	TRBV9	TRBD2	TRBJ2-1	CASSVDPSGITNEQFF	TGTGCCAGCAGCGTCGACCCTAGCGGGATCACCAATGAGCAGTTCTTC
-	TRBV7-9	TRBD2	TRBJ2-7	CASSLIGLADSYEQYF	TGTGCCAGCAGCCTAATCGGACTAGCGGACTCCTACGAGCAGTACTTC
-	TRBV6-5	-	TRBJ1-1	CASSYSGLEAFF	TGTGCCAGCAGTTATTCAGGGCTCGAAGCTTTCTTT
-	TRBV7-8	-	TRBJ1-5	CASSFESNQPQHF	TGTGCCAGCAGCTTTGAAAGCAATCAGCCCCAGCATTTT
-	TRBV19	TRBD1	TRBJ1-5	CATRDRELVSNQPQHF	TGTGCCACCCGGGACAGGGAATTGGTGAGCAATCAGCCCCAGCATTTT
-	TRBV11-2	-	TRBJ2-2	CASSLTLRREITGELFF	TGTGCCAGCAGCTTAACTCTGCGACGGGAGATTACCGGGGAGCTGTTTTTT
once	TRBV19	TRBD2	TRBJ2-5	CASSIGLAGGGETQYF	TGTGCCAGTAGTATCGGACTAGCGGGAGGCGGGGAGACCCAGTACTTC
once	TRBV6-6	-	TRBJ2-1	CASSYRDLGYNEQFF	TGTGCCAGCAGTTATCGAGACCTCGGATACAATGAGCAGTTCTTC
once	TRBV27	TRBD2	TRBJ2-1	CASTSGIGNEQFF	TGTGCCAGCACCAGCGGGATAGGCAATGAGCAGTTCTTC
once	TRBV5-4	TRBD1	TRBJ2-7	CASSLASGQVYEQYF	TGTGCCAGCAGCTTGGCATCGGGACAGGTCTACGAGCAGTACTTC
-	TRBV28	TRBD1	TRBJ2-7	CASSLRQGVVHEQYF	TGTGCCAGCAGTTTAAGACAGGGGGTCGTCCACGAGCAGTACTTC
-	TRBV19	-	TRBJ2-7	CASSISFRGDYEQYF	TGTGCCAGTAGTATTAGTTTCAGGGGAGACTACGAGCAGTACTTC
-	TRBV9	-	TRBJ1-1	CASSPGGGTEAFF	TGTGCCAGCAGCCCCGGGGGAGGCACTGAAGCTTTCTTT
-	TRBV7-6	TRBD2	TRBJ2-3	CASALAGAIDTQYF	TGTGCCAGCGCTTTAGCGGGAGCAATAGATACGCAGTATTTT